This T cell receptor (beta chain) was obtained from a study of somatic mutations in cytotoxic T cells in rheumatoid arthritis. Study in general: Including V beta1+ cells that were sequenced for TCRB, some T-cell populations stained with V beta antibodies were flow-sorted at nearly 100% purity.

Here immunoSEQ multiplex PCR was the method, and the copy in TCRdb shows in-frame clones only, minus some. Among approximately 8,200 clones, about 77% were seen once, and the ten largest hold approximately 40%. The source material was CD8+ T cells sorted from blood. This sequence originates from an adult with rheumatoid arthritis.

The CDR3 reads CASSPQPGSYNEQFF. As DNA, the CDR3 is TGTGCCAGCTCACCACAACCGGGATCCTACAATGAGCAGTTCTTC. V usage is TRBV18 and J usage is TRBJ2-1; maybe TRBD2 (5 bases). V was trimmed by 1 base and J by 1 base, leaving 8 bases between them. Germline loops: CDR1 KGHSH, CDR2 LQKENI. This CDR3 has 15 residues.